Listed below are T cell receptor beta chains from one sample, sequenced in a study of radiotherapy plus CTLA-4 blockade in lung cancer. Method: immunoSEQ multiplex PCR; TCRdb's copy keeps in-frame clones and lacks some. The sample holds roughly 120,000 clones, about 77% seen once. Sequenced here: peripheral blood, sampled from a patient treated with radiotherapy plus ipilimumab. Receptors were obtained from a human donor with non-small cell lung cancer who had a partial response to radiotherapy plus ipilimumab. Both conserved end residues are part of each CDR3. D genes are given only for firm matches. A row's size may be missing; if present it is once, few, many or a size class.

v_gene	d_gene	abundance	j_gene	CDR3nt	CDR3aa
TRBV6-1	.	.	TRBJ2-3	TGTGCCAGCAGTGAACCCCCTTACTCTACAGATACGCAGTATTTT	CASSEPPYSTDTQYF
TRBV7-8	TRBD2	.	TRBJ2-1	TGTGCCAGCAGCCCCAGGCCGGGACTATTCAATGAGCAGTTCTTC	CASSPRPGLFNEQFF
TRBV6-1	.	few	TRBJ1-4	TGTGCCACCAACGTCAGGGGTACGGAAAAACTGTTTTTT	CATNVRGTEKLFF
TRBV6-5	TRBD1	once	TRBJ1-4	TGTGCCAGCAGTTCCGACAGGGGAGGAACTAATGAAAAACTGTTTTTT	CASSSDRGGTNEKLFF
TRBV27	.	.	TRBJ2-2	TGTGCCAGCAGCCCACAGCCGAACATGAACACCGGGGAGCTGTTTTTT	CASSPQPNMNTGELFF
TRBV6-6	.	.	TRBJ1-4	TGTGCCAGCAGTACAGGGTCGACTAATGAAAAACTGTTTTTT	CASSTGSTNEKLFF
TRBV15	.	many	TRBJ2-7	TGTGCCACCAGCAGAGAGAAAAGCGGGCCCGCCTACGAGCAGTACTTC	CATSREKSGPAYEQYF
TRBV5-1	TRBD1	.	TRBJ2-5	TGCGCCAGCAGCTTGGCCGTCAGGGGGTTGCAAGAGACCCAGTACTTC	CASSLAVRGLQETQYF
TRBV27	.	.	TRBJ1-1	TGTGCCAGCAGTATTACACGGAACACTGAAGCTTTCTTT	CASSITRNTEAFF
TRBV7-8	.	few	TRBJ2-1	TGTGCCAGCAGCTCCCTCGTGACTAGAGGGGCTACCAATGAGCAGTTCTTC	CASSSLVTRGATNEQFF
TRBV10-1	TRBD2	.	TRBJ2-7	TGCGCCAGCAGTGAGTCGGCGGGAGGGCTCAACGAGCAGTACTTC	CASSESAGGLNEQYF
TRBV5-5	TRBD2	.	TRBJ2-7	TGTGCCAGCAGCTTGAGAGGGACTAGCGGGAGGCCCCGGGTTTTC	CASSLRGTSGRPRVF
TRBV6-1	TRBD2	.	TRBJ2-1	TGTGCCAGCAGTGACAGCCCTAGCGGGGGATACAATGAGCAGTTCTTC	CASSDSPSGGYNEQFF
TRBV28	.	.	TRBJ2-5	TGTGCCAGCAGTAAGTCAGATCAAGAGACCCAGTACTTC	CASSKSDQETQYF
TRBV11-2	.	.	TRBJ2-5	TGTGCCAGCAGCCCCTTGAGTAGCAAAGAGACCCAGTACTTC	CASSPLSSKETQYF
TRBV6-5	.	.	TRBJ2-7	TGTGCCAGCAACCCTCGAGCCACTTCCTACGAGCAGTACTTC	CASNPRATSYEQYF
TRBV18	.	.	TRBJ2-1	TGTGCCAGCTCACCACCGTCTCAGGTGAATGAGCAGTTCTTC	CASSPPSQVNEQFF
TRBV4-3	.	.	TRBJ1-2	TGCGCCAGCAGCCAAGATAACCGAGGTTCTAACTATGGCTACACCTTC	CASSQDNRGSNYGYTF
TRBV5-8	.	.	TRBJ2-7	TGTGCCAGCAGCTTAACAGCCTACGAGCAGTACTTC	CASSLTAYEQYF
TRBV28	.	.	TRBJ1-2	TGTGCCAGCAGTTCTCGCGCCAGGCGCTTGGATGGCTACACCTTC	CASSSRARRLDGYTF
TRBV27	.	few	TRBJ1-3	TGTGCCAGCAGTCCCCGGACACCCGGAAACACCATATATTTT	CASSPRTPGNTIYF
TRBV6-1	TRBD1	.	TRBJ2-5	TGTGCCAGCCAGGGGGCCGGGAAGACCCAGTACTTC	CASQGAGKTQYF
TRBV5-1	TRBD1	.	TRBJ1-1	TGCGCCAGCAGCTGGCAGGCGGGACAGGGGAACACTGAAGCTTTCTTT	CASSWQAGQGNTEAFF
TRBV4-1	TRBD2	.	TRBJ2-2	TGCGCCAGCAGCCAAGATAGGGAGGGAGACACCGGGGAGCTGTTTTTT	CASSQDREGDTGELFF
TRBV5-5	.	.	TRBJ2-5	TGTGCCACTACAGGTTTGGGGGAGACCCAGTACTTC	CATTGLGETQYF
TRBV19	.	.	TRBJ1-1	TGTGCCAGTAGTACCCAGGTGAACACTGAAGCTTTCTTT	CASSTQVNTEAFF
TRBV7-9	TRBD1	few	TRBJ1-4	TGTGCCAGCAGTTTAGACAGGGCTAATGAAAAACTGTTTTTT	CASSLDRANEKLFF
TRBV2	TRBD1	.	TRBJ1-1	TGTGCCAGCGGGGGACAGGGTTTGGCTGAAGCTTTCTTT	CASGGQGLAEAFF
TRBV12-5	TRBD1	.	TRBJ1-2	TGTGCTAGTGGTTTGGGGGACAGGGGTTACGGTTATGGCTACACCTTC	CASGLGDRGYGYGYTF
TRBV10-3	.	.	TRBJ2-7	TGTGCCATCAGTGAGTCAACTAGCAGATACTACGAGCAGTACTTC	CAISESTSRYYEQYF
TRBV27	TRBD2	few	TRBJ2-6	TGTGCCAGCAGTCCAACCGGGACTAGCGCCCGCTCTGGGGCCAACGTCCTGACTTTC	CASSPTGTSARSGANVLTF
TRBV7-2	.	.	TRBJ1-2	TGTGCCAGCAGCTTAGAGACAGGCGTCTATGGCTACACCTTC	CASSLETGVYGYTF
TRBV28	.	.	TRBJ2-2	TGTGCCAGCAGCAACAGGAACACCGGGGAGCTGTTTTTT	CASSNRNTGELFF
TRBV7-3	.	.	TRBJ1-2	TGTGCCAGCAGCTTAGATTACAGGCCCCACTATGAGGGCTACACCTTC	CASSLDYRPHYEGYTF
TRBV6-6	.	.	TRBJ1-2	TGTGCCAGCAGTTACTTACAACAGGGCCCTGGCTACACCTTC	CASSYLQQGPGYTF
TRBV19	TRBD2	.	TRBJ2-1	TGTGCCTGCTCCAAGCGGGAGACCTCCGGCTCCTACAATGAGCAGTTCTTC	CACSKRETSGSYNEQFF
TRBV5-1	TRBD1	.	TRBJ2-1	TGCGCCAGCAGCACCGAGGGACAGGGACCGGAAAACAATGAGCAGTTCTTC	CASSTEGQGPENNEQFF
TRBV13	.	once	TRBJ1-5	TGTGCCAGCAGCTTAGGCAGGAACGATCAGCCCCAGCATTTT	CASSLGRNDQPQHF
TRBV19	.	.	TRBJ2-5	TGTGCCAGTAGTATATTCCGGGGTCAAGAGACCCAGTACTTC	CASSIFRGQETQYF
TRBV19	.	few	TRBJ1-2	TGTGCCAGTAGCATGACAGGTTCTAACTATGGCTACACCTTC	CASSMTGSNYGYTF
TRBV27	TRBD1	.	TRBJ1-2	TGTGCCAGCGGGAGGTGGACAGGGGAAGATGGCTACACCTTC	CASGRWTGEDGYTF
TRBV30	TRBD2	.	TRBJ2-3	TGTGCCTGGCGCCTAGCGGATCTCACAGATACGCAGTATTTT	CAWRLADLTDTQYF
TRBV7-2	.	.	TRBJ2-5	TGTGCCAGCAGCTTAGCGCGGGCAGGAGAGACCCAGTACTTC	CASSLARAGETQYF
TRBV19	TRBD1	.	TRBJ1-1	TGTGCCAGTAGTGGCAACAGGGGGCGCGACACTGAAGCTTTCTTT	CASSGNRGRDTEAFF
TRBV10-1	TRBD1	once	TRBJ1-1	TGCGCCAGCTCTGGGACAGCAAACACTGAAGCTTTCTTT	CASSGTANTEAFF
TRBV9	.	.	TRBJ2-5	TGTGCCAGCAGCGTGGCCGATCAAGAGACCCAGTACTTC	CASSVADQETQYF
TRBV28	.	few	TRBJ1-4	TGTGCCAGCAGTTCTTTAGGGGATACTAATGAAAAACTGTTTTTT	CASSSLGDTNEKLFF
TRBV4-2	.	.	TRBJ2-7	TGTGCCAGCAGCCAGAGAGACACGGCCTACGAGCAGTACTTC	CASSQRDTAYEQYF
TRBV5-1	TRBD2	.	TRBJ2-7	TGCGCCAGCAGCCCCCCGCGGGCTAGCGGGAGGGGGGACGAGCAGTACTTC	CASSPPRASGRGDEQYF
TRBV6-1	TRBD2	.	TRBJ2-1	TGTGCCATCACTGATAGCGGGAGGGCCCGCAATGAGCAGTTCTTC	CAITDSGRARNEQFF
TRBV28	TRBD1	.	TRBJ1-1	TGTGCCAGCAGTCCCCCCAGTCCGGCAGGGGGCCGCGCTTTCTTT	CASSPPSPAGGRAFF
TRBV13	.	.	TRBJ2-7	TGTGCCAGCAGCTTAGACAGTTTTAACGAGCAGTACTTC	CASSLDSFNEQYF
TRBV18	.	.	TRBJ1-5	TGTGCCAGCTCACCAGGGCTGAGCAATCAGCCCCAGCATTTT	CASSPGLSNQPQHF
TRBV6-5	.	.	TRBJ1-1	TGTGCCAGCAGTTACTCGATTAGGGGCAACACTGAAGCTTTCTTT	CASSYSIRGNTEAFF
TRBV9	.	.	TRBJ2-3	TGTGCCAGCAGCCCAACCGACGGGGAGACAGATACGCAGTATTTT	CASSPTDGETDTQYF
TRBV4-1	TRBD1	.	TRBJ1-2	TGCGCCAGCAGCCCGACAGGGCTCTATGGCTACACCTTC	CASSPTGLYGYTF
TRBV7-9	.	.	TRBJ1-1	TGTGCCAGCAGCTTGGACATGAACACTGAAGCTTTCTTT	CASSLDMNTEAFF
TRBV7-2	TRBD1	.	TRBJ1-2	TGTGCCAGCAGCTTAACTGGACAGGGGGGCTACACCTTC	CASSLTGQGGYTF
TRBV28	TRBD2	few	TRBJ2-1	TGTGCCAGCTACGGGAGGGGACTAGCACCCGACAATGAGCAGTTCTTC	CASYGRGLAPDNEQFF
TRBV19	TRBD1	.	TRBJ1-5	TGTGCCAGTAGGATAGGGGACAGGGGAGGAACCCAGCATTTT	CASRIGDRGGTQHF